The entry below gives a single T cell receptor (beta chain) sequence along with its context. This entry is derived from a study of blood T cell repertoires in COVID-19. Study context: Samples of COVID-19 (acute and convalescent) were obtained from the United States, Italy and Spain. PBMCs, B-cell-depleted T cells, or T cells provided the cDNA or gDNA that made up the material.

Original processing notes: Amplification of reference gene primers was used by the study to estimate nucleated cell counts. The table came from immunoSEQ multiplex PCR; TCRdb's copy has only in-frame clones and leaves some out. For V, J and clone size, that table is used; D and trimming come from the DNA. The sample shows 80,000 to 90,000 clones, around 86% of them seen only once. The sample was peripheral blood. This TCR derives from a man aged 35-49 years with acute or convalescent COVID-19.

CDR3 protein: CASSRPGGTDTQYF. CDR3 DNA: TGTGCCAGCAGTAGGCCAGGGGGCACAGATACGCAGTATTTT. This chain uses TRBV25-1 with TRBJ2-3, with a weak D call TRBD1 (6 bases). The CDR3 is 14 amino acids. The germline V gene has CDR1 MGHDK and CDR2 SYGVNS. V gave up 5 bases and J gave up 1 base, with 10 bases separating them.